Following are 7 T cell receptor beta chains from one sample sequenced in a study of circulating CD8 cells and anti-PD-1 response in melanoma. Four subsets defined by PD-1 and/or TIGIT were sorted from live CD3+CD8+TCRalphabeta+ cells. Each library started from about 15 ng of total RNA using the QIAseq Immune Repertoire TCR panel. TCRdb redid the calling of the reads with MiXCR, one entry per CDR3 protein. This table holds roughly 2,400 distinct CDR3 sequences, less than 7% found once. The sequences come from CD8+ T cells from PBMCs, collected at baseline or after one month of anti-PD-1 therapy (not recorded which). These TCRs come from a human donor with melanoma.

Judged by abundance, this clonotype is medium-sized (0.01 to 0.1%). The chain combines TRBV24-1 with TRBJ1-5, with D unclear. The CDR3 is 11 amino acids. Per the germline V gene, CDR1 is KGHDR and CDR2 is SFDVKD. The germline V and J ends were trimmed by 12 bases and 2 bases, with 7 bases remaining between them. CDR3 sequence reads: CAAGGNQPQHF. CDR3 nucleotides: TGTGCCGCCGGGGGCAATCAGCCCCAGCATTTT.

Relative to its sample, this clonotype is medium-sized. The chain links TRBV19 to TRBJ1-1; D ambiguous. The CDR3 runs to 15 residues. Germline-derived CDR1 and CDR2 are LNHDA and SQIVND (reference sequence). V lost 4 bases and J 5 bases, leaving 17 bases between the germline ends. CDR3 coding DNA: TGTGCCAGTAGTAGGGCGGGAGATAGAGGGACTGAAGCTTTCTTT. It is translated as CASSRAGDRGTEAFF. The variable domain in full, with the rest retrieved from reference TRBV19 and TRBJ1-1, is DGGITQSPKYLFRKEGQNVTLSCEQNLNHDAMYWYRQDPGQGLRLIYYSQIVNDFQKGDIAEGYSVSREKKESFPLTVTSAQKNPTAFYLCASSRAGDRGTEAFFGQGTRLTVV.

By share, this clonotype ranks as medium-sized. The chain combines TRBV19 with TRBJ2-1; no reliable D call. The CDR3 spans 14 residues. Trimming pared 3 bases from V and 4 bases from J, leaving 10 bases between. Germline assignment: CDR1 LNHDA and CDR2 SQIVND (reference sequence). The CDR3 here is CASSIGDGYNEQFF. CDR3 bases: TGTGCCAGTAGTATTGGTGACGGTTACAATGAGCAGTTCTTC.

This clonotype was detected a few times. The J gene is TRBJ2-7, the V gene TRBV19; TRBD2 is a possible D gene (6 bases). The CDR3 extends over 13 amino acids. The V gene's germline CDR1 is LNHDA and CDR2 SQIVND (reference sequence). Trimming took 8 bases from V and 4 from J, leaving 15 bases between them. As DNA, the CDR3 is TGTGCCAGTGGTAGGGGACTGTCATACGAGCAGTACTTC. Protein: CASGRGLSYEQYF.

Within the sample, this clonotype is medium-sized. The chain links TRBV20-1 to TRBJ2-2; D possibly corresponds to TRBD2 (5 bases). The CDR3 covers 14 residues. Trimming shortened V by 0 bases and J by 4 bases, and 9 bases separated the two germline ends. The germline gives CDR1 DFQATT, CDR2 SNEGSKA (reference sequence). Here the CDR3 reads CSAREGSGTGELFF. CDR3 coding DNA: TGCAGTGCTAGAGAGGGCAGCGGCACCGGGGAGCTGTTTTTT.

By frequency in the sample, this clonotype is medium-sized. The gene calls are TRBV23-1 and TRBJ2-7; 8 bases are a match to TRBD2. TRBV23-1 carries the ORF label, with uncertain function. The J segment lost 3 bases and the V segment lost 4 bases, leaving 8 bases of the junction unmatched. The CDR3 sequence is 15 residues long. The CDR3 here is CASSRILGLDYEQYF. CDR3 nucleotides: TGCGCCAGCAGTCGAATCCTGGGACTAGACTACGAGCAGTACTTC.

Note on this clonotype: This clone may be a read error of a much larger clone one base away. In DNA, the CDR3 is TGTGCCGCCAGTGCCCCCCCGGGGACTTCCTACGAGCAGTACTTC. It translates to CAASAPPGTSYEQYF. The V call is TRBV24-1, the J call TRBJ2-7; a weak D match, TRBD2 (6 bases). The germline gives CDR1 KGHDR, CDR2 SFDVKD. The CDR3 totals 15 residues.